This T cell receptor beta chain was captured by sequencing in a study of CD8 T cells in ankylosing spondylitis. With molecular barcodes, quantitative 5'-RACE was used to make the TCR beta libraries. MiXCR, applied by TCRdb to the 5' RACE reads, yields one record per CDR3 protein. This table has around 480,000 distinct CDR3 sequences, 17% appearing once. Looked up from germline, CDR1 is SGHRS and CDR2 is YFSETQ. The CDR3 has 15 residues. The trim removed 0 bases at V and 6 bases at J, leaving 8 bases unmatched. Remarks on this clonotype: What it binds is unknown.

Study-level results: From matched ankylosing spondylitis synovial fluid, disease-linked clones were reportedly recovered at significantly enriched levels. What appeared characteristic of ankylosing spondylitis blood was a TCR beta motif of several highly homologous variants.

Sequencing input: blood, either unsorted or a sorted T cell fraction (not recorded which). The chain carries TRBV5-1 and TRBJ2-7; TRBD1 matches at 8 bases. This receptor was obtained from a male donor with ankylosing spondylitis. In DNA, the CDR3 is TGCGCCAGCAGCTTGGGGGCAGGGGGCGCGTTCGAGCAGTACTTC. It is translated as CASSLGAGGAFEQYF.